This TCR beta chain was identified in a study of response to subunit inactivated influenza vaccine. Whole-study findings and limits: Each seasonal influenza vaccination, the authors suggested, recruits few new T cells.

Comment on this clonotype: The antigen is not known.

In TCRdb, the RT-PCR reads were re-called with MiXCR into one record per CDR3 protein. The sample holds about 780,000 distinct CDR3 sequences, less than 20% seen once. V lost 5 bases and J lost 5, with 15 bases in between. This CDR3 comprises 15 residues. The clonotype comes from a man aged 45-65 years who received an inactivated influenza vaccine. The chain joins TRBV12-3 or TRBV12-4 to TRBJ2-2, with D perhaps matching TRBD1 or TRBD2 (5 bases each). The material was PBMCs from blood, obtained 4 to 6 days after vaccination. The CDR3 nucleotides read TGTGCCAGCAGTCCGGGGCGGCCCCGGACCGGGGAGCTGTTTTTT. Amino acid sequence: CASSPGRPRTGELFF.